The 5 T cell receptor beta chains below come from one sample, sequenced in a study of blood T cell repertoires in COVID-19. Profiled with immunoSEQ multiplex PCR; TCRdb holds only in-frame clones, not every one. The profile shows about 270,000 clones, 88% of them singletons. Material for sequencing was PBMCs or T cells enriched from blood (not recorded which). These receptors were collected from a woman aged 25 to 39 who had recovered from COVID-19.

V and J are TRBV19 and TRBJ1-2, with D tentatively TRBD1 (6 bases). The CDR3 runs to 15 residues. Looked up from germline, CDR1 is LNHDA and CDR2 is SQIVND (reference sequence). V was cut by 3 bases and J by 4 bases, with 15 bases left in between. CDR3 region: CASSIYRRGGYGYTF. CDR3 sequence (DNA): TGTGCCAGTAGTATTTACCGCAGGGGTGGCTATGGCTACACCTTC.

V gene TRBV27 combines with J gene TRBJ1-6, with D perhaps TRBD1 (5 bases). Trimming pared 9 bases from V and 0 bases from J, leaving 12 bases between. The CDR3 spans 15 residues. Germline V gene lookup returns CDR1 MNHEY and CDR2 SMNVEV (reference sequence). CDR3 nucleotides: TGTGCCAGTACACAGGTGGCCTCCTATAATTCACCCCTCCACTTT. This codes for CASTQVASYNSPLHF.

The V and J genes are TRBV6-5 and TRBJ1-1; D ambiguous. Germline V gives CDR1 MNHEY, CDR2 SVGAGI. Trimming cost V 6 bases and J 0 bases, with 14 bases left between them. This CDR3 is 15 amino acids long. CDR3: CASSQQNSMNTEAFF. The CDR3 region has the DNA TGTGCCAGCAGCCAACAGAATTCTATGAACACTGAAGCTTTCTTT.

CDR3 sequence reads: CAWSSREDTEAFF. As DNA, the CDR3 is TGTGCCTGGAGTAGCCGGGAGGACACTGAAGCTTTCTTT. V and J are TRBV30 and TRBJ1-1; D call uncertain. V lost 2 bases to trimming and J lost 3 bases, with 10 bases between them. CDR3 length: 13 residues. The germline V gene has CDR1 GTSNPN and CDR2 SVGIG (reference sequence).

This chain connects TRBV29-1 to TRBJ1-4, with 7 nucleotides matching TRBD1. The junction had 2 bases not matched to a gene; V was cut back by 4 bases and J by 0 bases. CDR1 and CDR2 from the germline V gene are SQVTM and ANQGSEA. The CDR3 is made up of 14 amino acids. The CDR3 spells CSVGDSATNEKLFF. The CDR3, as DNA: TGCAGCGTTGGGGACAGTGCAACTAATGAAAAACTGTTTTTT.